This TCR beta chain was identified during a study of shared clonotypes between healthy human individuals. Study-level points and caveats: Blood was the sole source, and tissue repertoires probably differ.

Repertoires were generated with immunoSEQ multiplex PCR, while TCRdb's copy carries only in-frame clones and drops some. The profile shows about 2.4 million clones, 90% to 95% of them singletons. About this clone itself: The antigen remains undetermined.

The CDR3 extends over 15 amino acids. Germline V lookup: CDR1 WNHNN, CDR2 SYGVQD (reference sequence). The V gene lost 0 bases and the J gene lost 6 bases, with 11 bases spanning the gap. V usage is TRBV10-1 and J usage is TRBJ1-4; tentative D call: TRBD1 (5 bases). What was sequenced was naive CD4+ T cells sorted from blood. As for subset: CD45RA+ positively selected. The sequence was collected from a man aged 18 to 30 in good health. For the CDR3, the DNA is TGCGCCAGCAGTGAGTCGATGGGGGACCATGAAAAACTGTTTTTT. Translated, it gives CASSESMGDHEKLFF.